A single sample is the source of the 19 T cell receptor beta chains below, sequenced in a study of blood T cell repertoires in COVID-19. TCRdb's table, derived via immunoSEQ multiplex PCR, lists solely in-frame clones and lacks some. The profile covers 100,000 to 150,000 clones, with roughly 83% appearing a single time and around 1.4% taken by the ten largest. Sequences were obtained from peripheral blood. The receptors stem from a man aged 60 to 69 with acute or convalescent COVID-19.

V and J are TRBV6-5 and TRBJ1-1; no firm D call. This CDR3 spans 15 amino acids. Trimming took 5 bases from V and 1 from J, leaving 14 bases between them. Germline loops: CDR1 MNHEY, CDR2 SVGAGI. The CDR3 region has the DNA TGTGCCAGCAGTCCAGGTGGCAGGCCGAACACTGAAGCTTTCTTT. Encoded protein: CASSPGGRPNTEAFF.

The V call is TRBV6-1, the J call TRBJ1-3; tentative D call: TRBD1 (5 bases). The CDR3 is made up of 14 amino acids. Germline V lookup: CDR1 MNHNS, CDR2 SASEGT. The V gene lost 3 bases and the J gene lost 0 bases, with 6 bases spanning the gap. The CDR3 loop is CASSETVSGNTIYF. The CDR3 DNA follows: TGTGCCAGCAGTGAGACAGTCTCTGGAAACACCATATATTTT.

This chain uses TRBV25-1 with TRBJ1-1; 12 nucleotides match TRBD1. The ends lost 7 bases at V and 3 bases at J; junction bases unmatched: 9. The germline V gene has CDR1 MGHDK and CDR2 SYGVNS. This CDR3 spans 16 amino acids. The CDR3 here is CASTPHGDRGHTEAFF. CDR3 nucleotides: TGTGCCAGCACCCCCCATGGGGACAGGGGGCACACTGAAGCTTTCTTT. The full variable domain, with the rest looked up from reference TRBV25-1 and TRBJ1-1, is EADIYQTPRYLVIGTGKKITLECSQTMGHDKMYWYQQDPGMELHLIHYSYGVNSTEKGDLSSESTVSRIRTEHFPLTLESARPSHTSQYLCASTPHGDRGHTEAFFGQGTRLTVV.

The chain carries TRBV11-2 and TRBJ1-6; D not resolved. This CDR3 is built from 13 residues. V gave up 0 bases and J gave up 11 bases, with 8 bases separating them. CDR1 SGHAT and CDR2 FQNNGV come from the germline V gene. The CDR3 is CASSLDRETPLHF. For the CDR3, the DNA is TGTGCCAGCAGCTTAGATCGGGAAACACCCCTCCACTTT. The whole variable domain, filled in from reference TRBV11-2 and TRBJ1-6, reads EAGVAQSPRYKIIEKRQSVAFWCNPISGHATLYWYQQILGQGPKLLIQFQNNGVVDDSQLPKDRFSAERLKGVDSTLKIQPAKLEDSAVYLCASSLDRETPLHFGNGTRLTVT.

This chain uses TRBV5-1 with TRBJ1-4; D perhaps matches TRBD1 (5 bases). Germline assignment: CDR1 SGHRS and CDR2 YFSETQ. V shed 4 bases and J shed 3 bases, with 10 bases lying between them. The CDR3 contains 14 residues. The chain's CDR3 is CASSQGLSNEKLFF. The CDR3, as DNA: TGCGCCAGCAGCCAGGGACTTTCTAATGAAAAACTGTTTTTT.

The CDR3 is CASSSKRSNQPQHF. CDR3 DNA sequence: TGTGCCAGTAGTAGTAAACGGAGCAATCAGCCCCAGCATTTT. J is TRBJ1-5 and V is TRBV19; D call uncertain. The CDR3 is 14 residues long. Germline lookup yields CDR1 LNHDA and CDR2 SQIVND (reference sequence). Trimming took 4 bases from V and 1 from J, leaving 8 bases between them.

The chain couples TRBV27 to TRBJ2-7; TRBD1 agrees at 9 bases. Trimming removed 3 bases from V and 6 bases from J; junction bases left unmatched: 6. This CDR3 spans 14 amino acids. Germline V lookup: CDR1 MNHEY, CDR2 SMNVEV (reference sequence). In DNA, the CDR3 is TGTGCCAGCAGTTTGAAACAGGGGGCCAGCGAGCAGTACTTC. Encoded protein: CASSLKQGASEQYF.

This clone was seen many times. This sequence joins TRBV27 and TRBJ1-5, with 9 bases identical to TRBD1. Germline-derived CDR1 and CDR2 are MNHEY and SMNVEV (reference sequence). The CDR3 totals 15 residues. V shed 6 bases and J 6 bases; nucleotides not matched to a gene: 9. DNA for the CDR3: TGTGCCAGCAGCGAGGGACAGGGAACGACTCAGCCCCAGCATTTT. This sequence encodes CASSEGQGTTQPQHF.

The V gene is TRBV5-6, the J gene TRBJ1-1; possibly TRBD1 for D (6 bases). CDR3 size: 16 residues. Deletions cut 2 bases from V and 1 base from J, with 15 bases between. Germline CDR1 SGHDT, CDR2 YYEEEE. Written as DNA, the CDR3 is TGTGCCAGCAGCTTAGGTGCAGGGGTCCCGAACACTGAAGCTTTCTTT. Amino acid sequence: CASSLGAGVPNTEAFF.

The CDR3 loop reads CASSFSIAGDEQYF. CDR3 coding DNA: TGTGCCAGCAGTTTTTCGATAGCGGGAGACGAGCAGTACTTC. The chain has TRBV27 and TRBJ2-7; 9 positions agree with TRBD2. The CDR3 totals 14 residues. The V and J ends lost 3 bases and 5 bases, in that order; junction bases with no gene match: 5. CDR1 is MNHEY, CDR2 SMNVEV, per germline (reference sequence).

The table lists this clone with a count of one. The V call is TRBV5-8, the J call TRBJ1-5, with D tentatively TRBD1 (6 bases). From germline, CDR1 is SGHTS and CDR2 YDEGEE. V lost 2 bases and J 9 bases, leaving 9 bases between the germline ends. The CDR3 runs 12 residues. CDR3 loop: CASSLGGGPQHF. In DNA, the CDR3 is TGTGCCAGCAGCTTAGGGGGGGGGCCCCAGCATTTT.

The table lists this clone with a few counts. The rearrangement uses TRBV10-2 and TRBJ2-3; 11 bases fit TRBD2. The V and J ends lost 5 bases and 0 bases, in that order; junction bases with no gene match: 1. The CDR3 has 15 amino acids. Germline-derived CDR1 and CDR2 are WSHSY and SAAADI. CDR3 coding DNA: TGCGCCAGCAGTCGGACTAGCGGGAGCACAGATACGCAGTATTTT. It encodes CASSRTSGSTDTQYF.

The DNA of the CDR3 is TGTGCCAGCAAGCTCCAGCCCCAGCATTTT. Translating it yields CASKLQPQHF. This sequence joins TRBV6-5 and TRBJ1-5; D gene uncertain. The CDR3 covers 10 residues. CDR1 and CDR2 from the germline V gene are MNHEY and SVGAGI. Trimming shortened V by 7 bases and J by 7 bases, and 5 bases separated the two germline ends.

This clone has more than one count but fewer than ten. The rearrangement uses TRBV6-5 and TRBJ2-2; 9 nucleotides agree with TRBD1. V was clipped by 8 bases and J by 6 bases; unmatched bases: 10. This CDR3 contains 15 residues. CDR1 MNHEY and CDR2 SVGAGI come from the germline V gene. The CDR3, as DNA: TGTGCCAGCCTATCGACAGGGGGTAAGGCCGGGGAGCTGTTTTTT. Translated, it gives CASLSTGGKAGELFF.

The gene calls are TRBV7-9 and TRBJ2-1, with TRBD2 matching 11 bases. The germline V gene encodes CDR1 SEHNR and CDR2 FQNEAQ (reference sequence). J lost 6 bases, V lost 1 base, and 2 bases had no gene match. This CDR3 is built from 15 residues. For the CDR3, the DNA is TGTGCCAGCAGCTTAGGACTAGCGGGACGCAATGAGCAGTTCTTC. Amino acids: CASSLGLAGRNEQFF.

This chain joins TRBV5-1 and TRBJ2-7; TRBD2 agrees at 7 bases. The V and J ends lost 0 bases and 4 bases, in that order; junction bases with no gene match: 7. This CDR3 contains 15 residues. The germline CDR1 and CDR2 sequences are SGHRS and YFSETQ. The DNA for the CDR3 is TGCGCCAGCAGCTTGGAGGCGGGAGTCAGGTACGAGCAGTACTTC. Translating it yields CASSLEAGVRYEQYF.

The chain couples TRBV19 to TRBJ1-4; a possible D gene is TRBD1 (5 bases). V was cut by 9 bases and J by 5 bases, with 19 bases left in between. Germline lookup yields CDR1 LNHDA and CDR2 SQIVND (reference sequence). The length of the CDR3 is 15 residues. In DNA form, the CDR3 reads TGTGCCAGCCACCCCGTTGGACGGGGGAATGAAAAACTGTTTTTT. This translates into CASHPVGRGNEKLFF.

The gene calls are TRBV27 and TRBJ2-2; 11 bases are shared with TRBD2. Germline-derived CDR1 and CDR2 are MNHEY and SMNVEV (reference sequence). The CDR3 length is 15 residues. The V and J ends lost 6 bases and 6 bases, in that order; junction bases with no gene match: 6. CDR3 sequence reads: CASRFSGGGAGELFF. In DNA, the CDR3 is TGTGCCAGCAGGTTTAGCGGGGGGGGCGCCGGGGAGCTGTTTTTT.

The chain recombines TRBV6-1 with TRBJ2-2; the match to TRBD1 covers 7 bases. This CDR3 region has 16 residues. Germline CDR1 is MNHNS and CDR2 is SASEGT. After removal of 4 bases from V and 5 bases from J, the junction contained 10 bases not matched to a gene. CDR3: CASSGPRGLGTGELFF. The CDR3 bases are TGTGCCAGCAGTGGGCCTAGGGGGCTGGGGACCGGGGAGCTGTTTTTT.